This TCR beta chain derives from a study of blood T cells in healthy people across ages. The wider study: Roughly one uniquely barcoded beta molecule per two T cells was captured. Findings and limits, study-wide: Fewer expanded clones and more diversity marked long-lived versus aged donors. Per million T cells, TCR beta diversity dropped about linearly as age rose.

With V trimmed by 6 bases and J by 13 bases, 18 bases remained unmatched. This CDR3 has 15 amino acids. Germline CDR1 and CDR2: SNHLY and FYNNEI. The use of a sample-barcoded 5' primer and a J-beta primer mix characterized a second PCR of roughly 6 to 11 cycles. Each CDR3 protein is one row after TCRdb ran MiXCR on the 5' RACE reads. The sample includes hundreds of thousands of distinct CDR3 sequences, approximately 30% seen only once; the top ten take approximately 15%. A few counts support this clonotype. Its specificity is not known. Staff drew 9 to 10 milliliters of peripheral blood from each donor.

The TCR was taken from a woman of 80 years or more in good health. The rearrangement uses TRBV2 and TRBJ2-1; 7 bases line up with TRBD2. The sequenced material came from blood. The CDR3 nucleotides read TGTGCCAGCAGGGACTTGCTAGCGGCGTCGGAGACCCAGTTCTTC. Protein product: CASRDLLAASETQFF.